This entry features one T cell receptor beta chain sequence. Its matching antigen is unknown. The record originates from a study of somatic mutations in cytotoxic T cells in rheumatoid arthritis. The study, taken as a whole, reports: Some patients, 8 of 65, had a largest CD8+ clone that exceeded 20% of CD8+ cells.

Germline CDR1 is SGHNT and CDR2 is YENEEA. The junction had 4 bases not matched to a gene; V was cut back by 3 bases and J by 6 bases. This CDR3 has 13 amino acids. Using immunoSEQ multiplex PCR, the repertoire was profiled, and TCRdb retains in-frame clones only, with some absent. The data show approximately 6,400 clones, approximately 80% seen once. The clonotype comes from a woman between 65 and 79 years old with rheumatoid arthritis. The sequences come from CD8+ T cells sorted from blood, collected at a follow-up visit. This rearrangement joins TRBV11-3 to TRBJ1-1, with 7 bases lining up with TRBD1. The CDR3 bases are TGTGCCAGCAGCTTTAGACAGGGATCTGAAGCTTTCTTT. Amino acids: CASSFRQGSEAFF. Drawing the rest from reference TRBV11-3 and TRBJ1-1, the complete variable domain is EAGVVQSPRYKIIEKKQPVAFWCNPISGHNTLYWYLQNLGQGPELLIRYENEEAVDDSQLPKDRFSAERLKGVDSTLKIQPAELGDSAVYLCASSFRQGSEAFFGQGTRLTVV.